This T cell receptor beta chain came from a study of blood T cells in healthy people across ages. Background on the study: Through template switching, about one barcoded beta molecule was captured per two T cells, as measured in model experiments.

Of note for this clonotype: The antigen is unknown.

A J-beta primer mix and a sample-barcoded 5' primer were used in a second PCR of roughly 7 to 12 cycles. The template-switch adaptor was a 5' adaptor with 12 random nucleotides. It tagged each cDNA molecule. Each CDR3 protein gets one entry after TCRdb re-called the 5' RACE reads with MiXCR. The table lists about 1.6 million distinct CDR3 sequences, about 35% of them singletons. Study results and caveats: Researchers judged that diversity estimates from one million T cells fell short of true values. Across samples, TCR beta diversity tracked strongly with naive T cell percentage.

The sequence came from a woman aged 25 to 39 in good health. Input material: blood.

DNA for the CDR3: TGTGCCAGCTCACCACGTTCCGGGTGGGGCGAAAAACTGTTTTTT. This gives the protein CASSPRSGWGEKLFF. The V call is TRBV18, the J call TRBJ1-4, with D tentatively TRBD1 (5 bases). In germline, CDR1 is KGHSH, CDR2 LQKENI. The CDR3 loop spans 15 amino acids. Trimming took 1 base from V and 8 from J, leaving 14 bases between them.